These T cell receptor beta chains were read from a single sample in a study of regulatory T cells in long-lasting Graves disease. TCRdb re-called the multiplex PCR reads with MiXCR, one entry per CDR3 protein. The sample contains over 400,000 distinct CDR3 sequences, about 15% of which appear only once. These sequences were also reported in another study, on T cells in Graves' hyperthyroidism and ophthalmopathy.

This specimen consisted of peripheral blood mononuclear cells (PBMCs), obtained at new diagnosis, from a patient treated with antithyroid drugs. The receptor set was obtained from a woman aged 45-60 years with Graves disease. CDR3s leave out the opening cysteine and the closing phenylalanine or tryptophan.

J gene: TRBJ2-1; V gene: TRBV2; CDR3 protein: ASSEGGSGSGNEQF
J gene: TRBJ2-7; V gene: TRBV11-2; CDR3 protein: ASRSIAGTYEQY
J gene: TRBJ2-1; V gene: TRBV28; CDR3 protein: ASSSLTSGTIYNEQF
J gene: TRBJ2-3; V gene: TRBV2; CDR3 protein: ASEMQGAADTQY
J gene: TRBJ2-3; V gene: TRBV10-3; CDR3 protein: AINLEGRDTQY
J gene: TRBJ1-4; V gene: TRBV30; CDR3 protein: ALTGGITNEKLF
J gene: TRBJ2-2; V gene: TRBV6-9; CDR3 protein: ASSYLRTGATGELF
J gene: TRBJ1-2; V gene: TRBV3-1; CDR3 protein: ASSQVGQGAQGGYT
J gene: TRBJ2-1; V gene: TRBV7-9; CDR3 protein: ASSLGADLMGEQF
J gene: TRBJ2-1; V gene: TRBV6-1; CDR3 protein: ASTRSGRNPYNEQF
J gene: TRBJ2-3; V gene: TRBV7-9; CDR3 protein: ATGLAESTDTQY
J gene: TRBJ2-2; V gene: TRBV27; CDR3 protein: ASSLFFWATGELF
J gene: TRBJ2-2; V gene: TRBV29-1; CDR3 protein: SALAGGRLTGELF
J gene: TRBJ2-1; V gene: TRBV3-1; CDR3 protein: ASSQDIKSGSSYNEQF
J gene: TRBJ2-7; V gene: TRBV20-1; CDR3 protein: SARFMAVQQSLY
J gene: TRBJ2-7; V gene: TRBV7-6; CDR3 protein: ASSPSPRGDSQSYEQY
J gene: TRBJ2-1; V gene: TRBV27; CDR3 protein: ASSSPPNEQF
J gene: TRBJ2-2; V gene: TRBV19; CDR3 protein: ASSAGTQITGELF
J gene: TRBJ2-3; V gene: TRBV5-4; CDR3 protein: ASSRGGEGTDTQY
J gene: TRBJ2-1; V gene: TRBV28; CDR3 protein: ASSLAQGFYNEQF
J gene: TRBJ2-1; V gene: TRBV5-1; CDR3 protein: ASSASRGSSYNEQF
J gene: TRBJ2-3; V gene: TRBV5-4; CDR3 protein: ASSPVGTIKLEDSTDMQY
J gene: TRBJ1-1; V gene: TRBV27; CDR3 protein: ASRIQGQGTEAF
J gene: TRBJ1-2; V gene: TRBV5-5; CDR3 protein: ASSLNPGDNYGYT
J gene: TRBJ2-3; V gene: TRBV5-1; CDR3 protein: ASSLAGLAGSTDTQY
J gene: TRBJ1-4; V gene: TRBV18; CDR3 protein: ASSPDRGEKLF
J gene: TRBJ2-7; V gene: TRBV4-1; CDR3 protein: ASSPSGSTGSEQY
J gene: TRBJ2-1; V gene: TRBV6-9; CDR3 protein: TSSSPGSGEQF
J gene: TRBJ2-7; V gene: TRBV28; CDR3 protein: ASSGYYEQY
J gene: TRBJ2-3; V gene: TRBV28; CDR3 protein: ASIQKVAGGDTDTQY
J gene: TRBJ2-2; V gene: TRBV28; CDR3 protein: ASSPAQGTTGELF
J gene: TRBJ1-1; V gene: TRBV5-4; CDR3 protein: ASSLWVRLNRDTEAF
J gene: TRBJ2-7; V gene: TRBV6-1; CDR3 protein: ASRRTLSAYEQY
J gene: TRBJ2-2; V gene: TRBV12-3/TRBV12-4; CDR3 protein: ASSLRGLDTGELF